The 7 T cell receptor beta chains given below trace back to one sample, sequenced in a study of T cells in Graves' hyperthyroidism and ophthalmopathy. Amplified regions were TCR beta CDR3 sequences from RNA transcripts. The HTBI primer set drove a first-round RT-PCR of the TCR CDR3. MiXCR, applied by TCRdb to the multiplex PCR reads, yields one record per CDR3 protein. Here the sample spans roughly 380,000 distinct CDR3 sequences, about 15% being singletons. The sequenced material came from blood. These receptors were obtained from a woman in her sixties with Graves' hyperthyroidism.

About this clonotype itself: A read error may account for a junction end that differs from germline. The chain couples TRBV27 to TRBJ2-1; 12 bases match TRBD2. CDR1 is MNHEY, CDR2 SMNVEV, per germline (reference sequence). The CDR3 totals 15 residues. CDR3 sequence (DNA): TGTGCCAGCGGACTAGCGGGAATTTCCTACAATAAGCAGTTCTTC. Residues: CASGLAGISYNKQFF.

This clonotype was counted at least ten times. The rearrangement links TRBV3-1 to TRBJ2-7; the D call may be TRBD1 or TRBD2 (5 bases each). CDR1 LGHDT and CDR2 YNNKEL come from the germline V gene (reference sequence). V lost 5 bases and J 0 bases, leaving 8 bases between the germline ends. CDR3 length equals 13 residues. CDR3 sequence reads: CASSGDRSYEQYF. CDR3 coding DNA: TGTGCCAGCAGCGGGGACCGCTCCTACGAGCAGTACTTC.

This clonotype appeared a few times. DNA for the CDR3: TGTGCCAGCGGCCCAGGGGGATTGACTGAAGCTTTCTTT. It is translated as CASGPGGLTEAFF. V is TRBV9 and J is TRBJ1-1; TRBD1 agrees at 7 bases. Germline lookup yields CDR1 SGDLS and CDR2 YYNGEE. The V and J ends lost 7 bases and 5 bases, in that order; junction bases with no gene match: 8. This CDR3 region has 13 residues.

The chain couples TRBV6-6 to TRBJ1-5; D not certain. This CDR3 is built from 15 residues. Germline values: CDR1 MNHNY, CDR2 SVGAGI (reference sequence). Trimming stripped 0 bases from V and 0 bases from J, with 6 bases between. CDR3 in amino acids: CASSYSRPSNQPQHF. Here the CDR3 DNA reads TGTGCCAGCAGTTACTCGAGGCCTAGCAATCAGCCCCAGCATTTT.

The chain links TRBV20-1 to TRBJ2-7; 14 bases align to TRBD2. The CDR3 runs to 16 residues. In germline, CDR1 is DFQATT, CDR2 SNEGSKA (reference sequence). V was pared by 5 bases and J by 7 bases, with 13 bases of the junction left unmatched. The CDR3 sequence: CSAVGLAGAPSREQYF. The CDR3 nucleotides are TGCAGTGCTGTGGGACTAGCGGGAGCCCCTTCTCGGGAGCAGTACTTC.

This clonotype occurred many times. The CDR3 nucleotides are TGTGCCAGCAGTGAAATAGACAGGGGGGGAACTGAAGCTTTCTTT. It is translated as CASSEIDRGGTEAFF. The chain couples TRBV2 to TRBJ1-1, with 9 bases fitting TRBD1. The germline gives CDR1 SNHLY, CDR2 FYNNEI. The trim removed 2 bases at V and 5 bases at J, leaving 6 bases unmatched. This CDR3 has 15 amino acids.

This clonotype was seen at least ten times. The rearrangement uses TRBV28 and TRBJ2-1; D gene ambiguous. V lost 7 bases to trimming and J lost 10 bases, with 17 bases between them. CDR3 length: 13 residues. The germline V gene has CDR1 MDHEN and CDR2 SYDVKM. The CDR3 loop is CASTIPPTSEQFF. CDR3 DNA: TGTGCCAGCACCATTCCCCCGACATCCGAGCAGTTCTTC.